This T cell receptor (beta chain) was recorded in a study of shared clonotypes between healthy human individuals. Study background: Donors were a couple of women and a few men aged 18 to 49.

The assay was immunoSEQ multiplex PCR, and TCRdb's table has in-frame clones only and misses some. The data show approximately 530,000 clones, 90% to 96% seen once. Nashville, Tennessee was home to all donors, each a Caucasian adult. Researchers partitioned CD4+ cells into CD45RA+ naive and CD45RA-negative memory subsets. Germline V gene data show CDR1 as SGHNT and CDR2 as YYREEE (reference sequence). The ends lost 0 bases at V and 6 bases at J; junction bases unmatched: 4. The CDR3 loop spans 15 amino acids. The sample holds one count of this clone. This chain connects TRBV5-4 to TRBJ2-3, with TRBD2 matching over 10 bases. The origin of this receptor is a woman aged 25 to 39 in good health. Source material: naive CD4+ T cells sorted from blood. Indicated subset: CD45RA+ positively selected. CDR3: CASSLALAGADTQYF. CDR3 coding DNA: TGTGCCAGCAGCTTGGCGCTAGCGGGAGCGGATACGCAGTATTTT.